This TCR beta chain was observed in a study of blood T cell repertoires in COVID-19. Study context: Sites across the United States, Italy and Spain contributed samples from acute and convalescent COVID-19.

The repertoire was sequenced with immunoSEQ multiplex PCR; TCRdb's copy has only in-frame clones and lacks some. Of 150,000 to 200,000 clones in the sample, about 89% were seen once. The CDR3 spans 15 residues. The germline V and J ends were trimmed by 5 bases and 0 bases, with 14 bases remaining between them. The germline gives CDR1 MNHEY, CDR2 SVGEGT. The V call is TRBV6-2 or TRBV6-3, the J call TRBJ2-7; the D gene is possibly TRBD1 (6 bases). Sequencing was done on a sample of peripheral blood. The clonotype comes from a man aged 65 to 79 with acute or convalescent COVID-19. This chain's CDR3 is CASSRFRGYSYEQYF. DNA for the CDR3: TGTGCCAGCAGTCGATTCAGGGGTTACTCCTACGAGCAGTACTTC.